The 4 T cell receptor beta chains presented below share a single source sample, sequenced in a study of T-cell memory formation after mild COVID-19. TCRdb fed the 5' RACE reads into MiXCR, producing one record per CDR3 protein. The sample records approximately 290,000 distinct CDR3 sequences, approximately 8% being singletons. The sample was PBMCs or a T cell subset sorted from them (not recorded which). These TCRs come from a man between 18 and 29 years old who had mild COVID-19 (a few samples of this study predate the infection). Cell type and time point are not known.

A few counts support this clonotype. This chain uses TRBV10-3 with TRBJ2-7; D is perhaps TRBD1 or TRBD2 (5 bases each). Trimming stripped 2 bases from V and 5 bases from J, with 10 bases between. Per germline, CDR1 ENHRY and CDR2 SYGVKD. There are 13 residues in the CDR3. As DNA, the CDR3 is TGTGCCATCAGTGAGAGGTGGGACCACGAGCAGTACTTC. This translates into CAISERWDHEQYF.

V gene TRBV7-8 combines with J gene TRBJ1-3; D is unresolved. Germline lookup yields CDR1 SGHVS and CDR2 FQNEAQ. The CDR3 totals 16 residues. Trimming cost V 5 bases and J 0 bases, with 14 bases left between them. DNA of the CDR3: TGTGCCAGCAGCGCCATGGAGGGATTCTCTGGAAACACCATATATTTT. It specifies CASSAMEGFSGNTIYF.

This clonotype was seen a handful of times. The chain combines TRBV4-2 with TRBJ2-5; 15 bases fit TRBD2. Germline values: CDR1 LGHNA, CDR2 YNFKEQ. V was clipped by 1 base and J by 3 bases; unmatched bases: 0. This CDR3 comprises 16 residues. CDR3 residues: CASSQGTSGGEETQYF. CDR3 DNA: TGTGCCAGCAGCCAAGGGACTAGCGGGGGGGAAGAGACCCAGTACTTC.

Ten or more counts support this clonotype. This chain uses TRBV7-6 with TRBJ2-5; 7 nucleotides align to TRBD2. Germline CDR1 reads SGHVS; CDR2 reads FNYEAQ. The CDR3 contains 13 residues. Trimming removed 4 bases from V and 7 bases from J; junction bases left unmatched: 6. CDR3 sequence: CASSSLSGRTQYF. The CDR3 DNA follows: TGTGCCAGCAGCTCACTTAGCGGGCGGACCCAGTACTTC.